This T cell receptor beta chain was sequenced in a study of blood T cell repertoires in COVID-19. About the study: The United States, Italy and Spain supplied acute and convalescent COVID-19 samples.

CDR1 is MNHEY and CDR2 is SVGAGI in the germline V gene. The ends lost 5 bases at V and 9 bases at J; junction bases unmatched: 8. The CDR3 is 15 amino acids. Sequenced by immunoSEQ multiplex PCR; TCRdb stores in-frame clones only, minus some. This table has 150,000 to 200,000 clones, over 75% appearing once. Material: peripheral blood. The chain carries TRBV6-5 and TRBJ1-6; 9 positions agree with TRBD1. This TCR derives from a man between 60 and 70 years old with active or convalescent COVID-19. The CDR3 DNA follows: TGTGCCAGCAGTCAGGGACAGGGTAAAAGTTCACCCCTCCACTTT. It codes for CASSQGQGKSSPLHF.